This T cell receptor (beta chain) was found in a study of long-term antiretroviral therapy in people with HIV. Study-level information: The immediate-ART recommendation dates to 2015, and the earliest samples predate it by about a decade. Study findings and constraints: In HIV, the repertoires covered a tighter span of CDR3 lengths than in controls. Pre-ART expanded TRB clones stayed dominant throughout, though often decreasing after ART.

Concerning this clone: Its antigen remains unidentified.

Going into DNA extraction, samples held roughly 0.9-11 million cryopreserved PBMC. V was clipped by 0 bases and J by 7 bases, with 11 bases between them. CDR1 SGDLS and CDR2 YYNGEE come from the germline V gene. The CDR3 is 14 amino acids. Running of the v3.0 immunoSEQ assay took place at survey level. Profiling relied on immunoSEQ multiplex PCR, and the TCRdb table lists in-frame clones only, not all of them. Seen here are 25,000 to 30,000 clones, around 83% observed once, and the top ten hold roughly 6.5%. The sequenced sample was unsorted PBMCs, obtained 0.4 years after starting antiretroviral therapy. The chain couples TRBV9 to TRBJ2-1; D possibly corresponds to TRBD2 (5 bases). The receptor was isolated from a man younger than 35 with HIV. CDR3 DNA: TGTGCCAGCAGCGTAGTGGTTACGGGGAATGAGCAGTTCTTC. Amino acids: CASSVVVTGNEQFF.